A single sample gave rise to the 13 T cell receptor beta chains below, sequenced in a study of shared clonotypes between healthy human individuals. Sequencing used immunoSEQ multiplex PCR; TCRdb keeps in-frame clones, though not all of them. The repertoire holds around 2.1 million clones, with approximately 94% as singletons. Naive CD8 cells, CD45RO-negative and positively selected for CCR7, excluded terminally differentiated effector memory CD45RA+ cells. The source material was naive CD8+ T cells from PBMCs. The receptor source for this set is a young man in good health. Some clones in this sample may be carry-over from other donors' samples.

A single count supports this clone. The genes are TRBV9 and TRBJ1-2, with 9 nucleotides matching TRBD1. This CDR3 contains 17 residues. Germline lookup yields CDR1 SGDLS and CDR2 YYNGEE. The J segment lost 2 bases and the V segment lost 3 bases, leaving 11 bases of the junction unmatched. CDR3 coding DNA: TGTGCCAGCAGCGGGCGGGACAGGGTCACATTCAACTATGGCTACACCTTC. Translation: CASSGRDRVTFNYGYTF.

CDR3 in DNA: TGTGCCAGCAAAGCTGCAACTAATGAAAAACTGTTTTTT. It specifies CASKAATNEKLFF. The chain combines TRBV7-9 with TRBJ1-4; D not resolved. Germline-derived CDR1 and CDR2 are SEHNR and FQNEAQ (reference sequence). V dropped 7 bases and J dropped 0 bases, with 6 bases sitting between them. The CDR3 is 13 amino acids.

J is TRBJ2-7 and V is TRBV29-1; maybe TRBD1 (6 bases). With 3 bases removed from V and 0 bases from J, the gap between germline ends came to 12 bases. There are 14 residues in the CDR3. Germline loops: CDR1 SQVTM, CDR2 ANQGSEA. The CDR3 region has the DNA TGCAGCGTTGATGGGGGCGCTGACTCCTACGAGCAGTACTTC. Protein: CSVDGGADSYEQYF.

A word on this clone: Different DNA sequences within this sample yield the same CDR3. The chain has TRBV6-5 and TRBJ1-1, with 7 positions matching TRBD1. Germline values: CDR1 MNHEY, CDR2 SVGAGI. The CDR3 extends over 14 amino acids. J lost 4 bases, V lost 2 bases, and 4 bases had no gene match. In DNA, the CDR3 is TGTGCCAGCAGTTACGAGGGGGCGGTCACTGAAGCTTTCTTT. Amino acid sequence: CASSYEGAVTEAFF.

The chain links TRBV5-1 to TRBJ2-1; 12 bases are shared with TRBD2. Germline V gene lookup returns CDR1 SGHRS and CDR2 YFSETQ. This CDR3 spans 17 amino acids. V lost 3 bases to trimming and J lost 0 bases; unmatched junction nucleotides: 4. CDR3 amino acids: CASSWGTSGRSYNEQFF. In nucleotides, the CDR3 is TGCGCCAGCAGCTGGGGGACTAGCGGGCGCTCCTACAATGAGCAGTTCTTC. Based on the CDR3 plus reference TRBV5-1 and TRBJ2-1, the full variable domain is KAGVTQTPRYLIKTRGQQVTLSCSPISGHRSVSWYQQTPGQGLQFLFEYFSETQRNKGNFPGRFSGRQFSNSRSEMNVSTLELGDSALYLCASSWGTSGRSYNEQFFGPGTRLTVL.

About this clone itself: Other DNA sequences of this sample code for an identical CDR3. This chain uses TRBV28 with TRBJ2-7, with D maybe TRBD1 (5 bases). The CDR3 totals 14 residues. Germline CDR1 and CDR2: MDHEN and SYDVKM. With 3 bases removed from V and 3 bases from J, the gap between germline ends came to 12 bases. The CDR3 DNA reads TGTGCCAGCAGTTTTAGCCAGGGCGTCTACGAGCAGTACTTC. Protein product: CASSFSQGVYEQYF.

There are many counts of this clone. The chain uses TRBV6-5 and TRBJ1-5, with D unresolved. Trimming shortened V by 4 bases and J by 4 bases, and 11 bases separated the two germline ends. The CDR3 totals 14 residues. Per germline, CDR1 MNHEY and CDR2 SVGAGI. The CDR3 here is CASSSQDGNQPQHF. CDR3 bases: TGTGCCAGCAGTTCCCAGGACGGGAATCAGCCCCAGCATTTT.

This sequence joins TRBV19 and TRBJ1-1; D is undetermined. V was shortened by 11 bases and J by 8 bases, with 15 bases between the two germline ends. The CDR3 is made up of 11 amino acids. Germline CDR1 and CDR2: LNHDA and SQIVND (reference sequence). The CDR3 nucleotides are TGTGCCTCTGGCCAGATACCAGAAGCTTTCTTT. It translates to CASGQIPEAFF.

This chain connects TRBV11-2 to TRBJ1-1, with D possibly matching TRBD1 (6 bases). This CDR3 spans 14 amino acids. Looked up from germline, CDR1 is SGHAT and CDR2 is FQNNGV. Trimming removed 4 bases from V and 3 bases from J, with 12 bases in between. The DNA of the CDR3 is TGTGCCAGCAGCTCTTACAGGGACTACACTGAAGCTTTCTTT. Residues: CASSSYRDYTEAFF. The full variable domain, with the rest looked up from reference TRBV11-2 and TRBJ1-1, is EAGVAQSPRYKIIEKRQSVAFWCNPISGHATLYWYQQILGQGPKLLIQFQNNGVVDDSQLPKDRFSAERLKGVDSTLKIQPAKLEDSAVYLCASSSYRDYTEAFFGQGTRLTVV.

The chain links TRBV7-7 to TRBJ2-5; D might be TRBD2 (5 bases). Trimming stripped 5 bases from V and 1 base from J, with 11 bases between. CDR3 length: 14 amino acids. CDR1 is SSHAT and CDR2 is FNYEAQ in the germline V gene (reference sequence). In DNA form, the CDR3 reads TGTGCCAGCAGCCTGAGGGCCATCCAAGAGACCCAGTACTTC. Its protein product is CASSLRAIQETQYF.

The chain recombines TRBV12-5 with TRBJ2-3; 7 positions match TRBD1. CDR1 is LGHNT and CDR2 is FRNRAP in the germline V gene. Trimming removed 10 bases from V and 4 bases from J; junction bases left unmatched: 2. The CDR3 length is 11 residues. In nucleotides, the CDR3 is TGTGCTAACACAGGGGCAGATACGCAGTATTTT. Protein: CANTGADTQYF.

J is TRBJ1-1 and V is TRBV2, with D possibly matching TRBD1 (5 bases). V lost 8 bases, J lost 5 bases, and 12 bases lay in between. The CDR3 spans 12 residues. The germline V gene encodes CDR1 SNHLY and CDR2 FYNNEI. CDR3 amino acids: CASGLWGTEAFF. The CDR3 DNA is TGTGCCAGCGGACTTTGGGGGACTGAAGCTTTCTTT.

The J gene is TRBJ2-1, the V gene TRBV9; the D call may be TRBD1 or TRBD2 (5 bases each). Trimming pared 2 bases from V and 5 bases from J, leaving 17 bases between. This CDR3 comprises 16 residues. The germline V gene encodes CDR1 SGDLS and CDR2 YYNGEE. The DNA for the CDR3 is TGTGCCAGCAGCGTCCCCTTCAACAGAGGGGACAATGAGCAGTTCTTC. Translation: CASSVPFNRGDNEQFF.